These T cell receptor beta chains were read from a single sample in a study of blood T cell repertoires in COVID-19. Profiled with immunoSEQ multiplex PCR; TCRdb holds only in-frame clones, not every one. The data contain fewer than 200,000 clones, about nine tenths of them singletons. Material: peripheral blood. Every receptor here comes from a man between 60 and 75 years old with acute or convalescent COVID-19. The CDR3 runs from the conserved cysteine through the conserved F or W. D genes are given only for firm matches. Clone size is given for some rows only: seen once, a few or many times, or a class if the clone is expanded.

D gene,J gene,V gene,clone size,CDR3 protein,CDR3 DNA
-,TRBJ2-3,TRBV24-1,-,CATSDLERSGDTQYF,TGTGCCACCAGTGATTTGGAACGGTCGGGAGATACGCAGTATTTT
-,TRBJ1-4,TRBV20-1,-,CSASLNGATNEKLFF,TGCAGTGCTAGTCTCAACGGTGCAACTAATGAAAAACTGTTTTTT
-,TRBJ1-5,TRBV2,-,CASSGTNQPQHF,TGTGCCAGCAGTGGGACTAATCAGCCCCAGCATTTT
TRBD2,TRBJ2-2,TRBV5-1,once,CASSLDTSGGQTGELFF,TGCGCCAGCAGCTTGGACACTAGCGGGGGGCAAACCGGGGAGCTGTTTTTT
-,TRBJ2-3,TRBV9,-,CASGGAGALDTQYF,TGTGCCAGCGGGGGCGCAGGGGCATTGGATACGCAGTATTTT
-,TRBJ2-6,TRBV19,-,CASSPPRVSSGANVLTF,TGTGCCAGTAGCCCACCCCGGGTTAGCTCTGGGGCCAACGTCCTGACTTTC
TRBD1,TRBJ1-1,TRBV19,-,CASSMDRGREAFF,TGTGCCAGTAGTATGGACAGGGGGCGTGAAGCTTTCTTT
TRBD1,TRBJ2-1,TRBV7-2,-,CASSLPDRGHYEQFF,TGTGCCAGCAGCTTACCAGACAGGGGGCATTATGAGCAGTTCTTC
-,TRBJ1-5,TRBV5-1,-,CASTATAGEQPQHF,TGCGCCAGCACCGCGACAGCGGGGGAGCAGCCCCAGCATTTT
-,TRBJ1-5,TRBV9,-,CASSVQGHNQPQHF,TGTGCCAGCAGCGTACAGGGACACAATCAGCCCCAGCATTTT
-,TRBJ1-2,TRBV6-6,-,CASSFAGLRANYGYTF,TGTGCCAGCAGTTTCGCGGGACTGAGAGCTAACTATGGCTACACCTTC
-,TRBJ1-6,TRBV2,-,CASSEVPNSPLHF,TGTGCCAGCTCTGAGGTTCCTAATTCACCCCTCCACTTT
TRBD1,TRBJ1-2,TRBV5-1,-,CASSPRTGGDGYTF,TGCGCCAGCAGCCCCCGGACAGGGGGCGATGGCTACACCTTC
TRBD1,TRBJ1-2,TRBV6-5,-,CASSYSDRGGYTF,TGTGCCAGCAGTTACTCTGACAGGGGAGGCTACACCTTC
-,TRBJ1-1,TRBV4-1,-,CASSQTVQGISGAFF,TGCGCCAGCAGCCAAACCGTGCAGGGAATTTCTGGAGCTTTCTTT
-,TRBJ2-3,TRBV15,-,CATSRDSLGADTQYF,TGTGCCACCAGCAGAGATTCCCTCGGGGCAGATACGCAGTATTTT
-,TRBJ1-2,TRBV3-1/TRBV3-2,once,CASSPGQGNGYTF,TGTGCCAGCAGCCCAGGGCAAGGGAATGGCTACACCTTC
-,TRBJ2-4,TRBV24-1,-,CATSSGSKNIQYF,TGTGCCACCAGTAGCGGAAGCAAAAACATTCAGTACTTC
TRBD1,TRBJ1-5,TRBV4-1,-,CASSPGQGNQPQHF,TGCGCCAGCAGCCCCGGACAGGGGAATCAGCCCCAGCATTTT
-,TRBJ2-3,TRBV27,-,CASTATGRDTQYF,TGTGCCAGCACCGCCACGGGGCGGGACACGCAGTATTTT
-,TRBJ2-1,TRBV19,-,CASSLRQPYNEQFF,TGTGCCAGTAGTCTCAGACAGCCCTACAATGAGCAGTTCTTC
TRBD1,TRBJ1-2,TRBV6-1,-,CASSEGQGAFYGYTF,TGTGCCAGCAGTGAAGGACAGGGGGCTTTCTATGGCTACACCTTC
-,TRBJ2-5,TRBV27,-,CASSWSMRETQYF,TGTGCCAGCAGTTGGAGTATGAGAGAGACCCAGTACTTC
-,TRBJ1-6,TRBV30,-,CAWSPTGGVYNSPLHF,TGTGCCTGGAGTCCGACCGGAGGAGTCTATAATTCACCCCTCCACTTT
-,TRBJ2-7,TRBV9,-,CASSVGLTYEQYF,TGTGCCAGCAGCGTAGGGCTGACCTACGAGCAGTACTTC
TRBD1,TRBJ2-5,TRBV24-1,-,CATSEWTGAGQETQYF,TGTGCCACCAGTGAGTGGACAGGGGCCGGCCAAGAGACCCAGTACTTC
-,TRBJ1-6,TRBV6-5,-,CASNRDGQYNSPLHF,TGTGCCAGCAACAGGGACGGACAGTATAATTCACCCCTCCACTTT
-,TRBJ1-3,TRBV30,-,CAWVPIQGAGGFHSGNTIYF,TGTGCCTGGGTACCCATTCAGGGCGCCGGAGGGTTTCACTCTGGAAACACCATATATTTT
-,TRBJ1-2,TRBV19,-,CASSIQGVSQYGYTF,TGTGCCAGTAGTATACAAGGAGTTAGCCAATATGGCTACACCTTC
-,TRBJ2-5,TRBV5-1,-,CASSLGAGQETQYF,TGCGCCAGCAGCTTGGGTGCAGGACAAGAGACCCAGTACTTC
TRBD2,TRBJ2-7,TRBV7-9,-,CASSRLAGGSYEQYF,TGTGCCAGCAGCCGTCTAGCGGGAGGTAGCTACGAGCAGTACTTC
-,TRBJ2-2,TRBV19,-,CASSTYHSTGELFF,TGTGCCAGTAGTACCTACCACTCCACCGGGGAGCTGTTTTTT
TRBD1,TRBJ1-5,TRBV27,few,CASSLTGVNQPQHF,TGTGCCAGCAGTTTGACAGGGGTGAATCAGCCCCAGCATTTT
TRBD2,TRBJ2-1,TRBV7-9,-,CASSVSGGRNNEQFF,TGTGCCAGCAGCGTTAGCGGGGGGCGAAACAATGAGCAGTTCTTC
-,TRBJ2-5,TRBV5-1,-,CASALQETQYF,TGCGCCAGCGCACTCCAAGAGACCCAGTACTTC
-,TRBJ2-1,TRBV14,-,CASSQNDRFPHNEQFF,TGTGCCAGCAGCCAAAACGACAGGTTTCCTCACAATGAGCAGTTCTTC
-,TRBJ1-1,TRBV2,once,CASTRGQQNTEAFF,TGTGCCAGCACCCGTGGACAGCAGAACACTGAAGCTTTCTTT
-,TRBJ1-4,TRBV5-1,-,CASSLDRPTNEKLFF,TGCGCCAGCAGCTTGGACAGGCCAACTAATGAAAAACTGTTTTTT
TRBD2,TRBJ2-1,TRBV9,-,CASSVGLAAYNEQFF,TGTGCCAGCAGCGTAGGACTAGCGGCCTACAATGAGCAGTTCTTC